A selection of T cell receptor beta chains follows, all from one sample in a study of blood T cell repertoires in COVID-19. Clones were sequenced by immunoSEQ multiplex PCR, and TCRdb holds only the in-frame ones, with some missing. The sample carries about 210,000 clones, 86% recorded once. The source material was PBMCs or T cells enriched from blood (not recorded which). The receptors derive from a woman aged 40 to 50 with acute COVID-19. CDR3s include the opening cysteine and the closing phenylalanine or tryptophan. Each record gives: CDR3 protein, CDR3 DNA, D gene, clone size, V gene, J gene. A D gene is named only where the DNA matches it firmly. Clone size, where shown, is once, few, many, or a class for clones that have expanded.

CASSLGGGRAADTQYF,TGTGCCAGCAGCTTAGGGGGCGGGAGGGCCGCAGATACGCAGTATTTT,TRBD2,NA,TRBV7-2,TRBJ2-3
CASKDSRLLYSNQPQHF,TGTGCCAGTAAGGACAGCCGATTACTTTATAGCAATCAGCCCCAGCATTTT,NA,NA,TRBV19,TRBJ1-5
CASSLAGTRNAEQYF,TGTGCCAGCAGCTTAGCGGGGACACGTAACGCCGAGCAGTACTTC,NA,NA,TRBV7-2,TRBJ2-7
CASSSRQGLMDTIYF,TGTGCCAGCAGCTCCCGACAGGGCCTGATGGACACCATATATTTT,TRBD1,NA,TRBV11-2,TRBJ1-3
CASSLQRGGYKDEQFF,TGTGCCAGCAGCCTGCAAAGGGGGGGGTATAAGGATGAGCAGTTCTTC,NA,NA,TRBV6-4,TRBJ2-1
CASSLSGSLSYEQYF,TGTGCCAGCAGCCTTAGCGGGAGCCTCTCCTACGAGCAGTACTTC,TRBD2,NA,TRBV11-1,TRBJ2-7
CASSVLAGNLNEQFF,TGTGCCAGCAGCGTACTAGCGGGAAATCTGAATGAGCAGTTCTTC,TRBD2,few,TRBV9,TRBJ2-1
CASSPFNQPQHF,TGTGCCAGCAGCCCATTTAATCAGCCCCAGCATTTT,NA,NA,TRBV7-8,TRBJ1-5
CASTGTGANTGELFF,TGTGCCAGCACGGGGACAGGGGCGAACACCGGGGAGCTGTTTTTT,TRBD1,NA,TRBV25-1,TRBJ2-2
CASNLFTGLAGNEQFF,TGTGCCAGCAACCTATTTACGGGACTAGCGGGGAATGAGCAGTTCTTC,TRBD2,NA,TRBV11-2,TRBJ2-1
CASSRLGANTEAFF,TGTGCCAGCAGCCGTTTGGGGGCGAACACTGAAGCTTTCTTT,NA,NA,TRBV3-1/TRBV3-2,TRBJ1-1
CASSLWSSSYEQYF,TGTGCCAGCAGCTTATGGAGTAGCTCCTACGAGCAGTACTTC,NA,NA,TRBV11-3,TRBJ2-7
CASSPPGAEQGTEQFF,TGTGCCAGCAGCCCCCCCGGGGCCGAACAGGGAACTGAGCAGTTCTTC,NA,NA,TRBV7-9,TRBJ2-1
CAWSAGVGGYTF,TGTGCCTGGAGTGCCGGGGTGGGCGGCTACACCTTC,NA,NA,TRBV30,TRBJ1-2
CASRPTTSRETQYF,TGCGCCAGCAGACCTACGACTAGTCGGGAGACCCAGTACTTC,NA,few,TRBV5-1,TRBJ2-5
CASGTSGSSYNEQFF,TGTGCCAGCGGAACTAGCGGGAGTTCCTACAATGAGCAGTTCTTC,TRBD2,NA,TRBV28,TRBJ2-1
CASSGGEVGETQYF,TGTGCCAGTAGCGGGGGTGAGGTGGGGGAGACCCAGTACTTC,NA,NA,TRBV19,TRBJ2-5
CASSYGGLGEVYF,TGTGCCAGCAGTTATGGCGGTTTAGGGGAGGTGTACTTC,NA,NA,TRBV6-2/TRBV6-3,TRBJ2-7
CASSSSGSKTDTQYF,TGTGCCAGCAGTTCTAGCGGGAGCAAGACAGATACGCAGTATTTT,TRBD2,NA,TRBV6-6,TRBJ2-3
CASSRGGGTYNEQFF,TGTGCCAGCAGCCGAGGGGGAGGGACCTACAATGAGCAGTTCTTC,NA,NA,TRBV7-7,TRBJ2-1
CASSPAGGNTIYF,TGTGCCAGCAGTCCCGCCGGGGGAAACACCATATATTTT,NA,NA,TRBV11-2,TRBJ1-3
CASSLGWGPGLLSNQPQHF,TGTGCCAGCAGTTTGGGGTGGGGGCCAGGCCTACTTAGCAATCAGCCCCAGCATTTT,NA,NA,TRBV28,TRBJ1-5
CASSPTSAATRGEQFF,TGTGCCAGCAGCCCAACTAGCGCTGCTACCAGGGGTGAGCAGTTCTTC,NA,NA,TRBV3-1/TRBV3-2,TRBJ2-1
CSVEDSGTSGSRRGNEQFF,TGCAGCGTTGAAGATTCAGGGACTAGCGGGAGTAGGAGGGGTAATGAGCAGTTCTTC,TRBD2,NA,TRBV29-1,TRBJ2-1
CASREGFAYEQYF,TGTGCCAGCAGGGAGGGATTCGCCTACGAGCAGTACTTC,NA,few,TRBV2,TRBJ2-7
CASTTELAGYTDTQYF,TGTGCCAGCACCACAGAACTAGCGGGGTACACAGATACGCAGTATTTT,TRBD2,NA,TRBV28,TRBJ2-3
CASRQGFSGNTIYF,TGTGCCAGCAGGCAGGGGTTCTCTGGAAACACCATATATTTT,NA,NA,TRBV3-1/TRBV3-2,TRBJ1-3
CASREAGVGNQPQHF,TGTGCCAGCAGAGAGGCAGGGGTTGGCAATCAGCCCCAGCATTTT,NA,NA,TRBV5-5,TRBJ1-5
CASSLVGSGIHEQYF,TGTGCCAGCAGCTTAGTGGGTAGCGGTATTCACGAGCAGTACTTC,NA,NA,TRBV7-2,TRBJ2-7
CASSQRGQGFEKLFF,TGTGCCAGCAGCCAAAGGGGACAGGGATTTGAAAAACTGTTTTTT,TRBD1,NA,TRBV3-1/TRBV3-2,TRBJ1-4
CASSPKSYEQYF,TGTGCCAGCAGCCCCAAATCCTACGAGCAGTACTTC,NA,few,TRBV7-2,TRBJ2-7
CASGEGSRDTEAFF,TGCGCCAGCGGGGAGGGGTCCCGGGACACTGAAGCTTTCTTT,NA,NA,TRBV4-3,TRBJ1-1
CAWKPLGASYEQYF,TGTGCCTGGAAGCCGCTAGGGGCCAGCTACGAGCAGTACTTC,NA,NA,TRBV30,TRBJ2-7
CASSPLGRGTPTYEQYF,TGCGCCAGCAGCCCTCTAGGCCGGGGGACTCCGACCTACGAGCAGTACTTC,NA,NA,TRBV5-1,TRBJ2-7
CATSRTPGNTIYF,TGTGCCACCAGCAGGACTCCGGGAAACACCATATATTTT,NA,NA,TRBV15,TRBJ1-3
CASSLSQGGAQYF,TGTGCCAGCAGTTTGTCCCAGGGTGGTGCGCAGTATTTT,NA,once,TRBV27,TRBJ2-3
CASRPIQTPGGYTF,TGTGCCAGCAGGCCCATCCAAACTCCGGGTGGCTACACCTTC,NA,NA,TRBV2,TRBJ1-2
CASGDYLRGTQYF,TGTGCCAGCGGGGACTACCTCCGTGGGACCCAGTACTTC,TRBD2,NA,TRBV6-5,TRBJ2-5
CASSPRQATEAFF,TGTGCCAGCAGCCCCAGGCAGGCCACTGAAGCTTTCTTT,NA,once,TRBV7-2,TRBJ1-1
CSAESGIEQFF,TGCAGTGCTGAAAGCGGGATAGAGCAGTTCTTC,TRBD2,NA,TRBV20-1,TRBJ2-1
CASSSDYYGTDTQYF,TGTGCCAGCAGCTCTGACTACTACGGCACAGATACGCAGTATTTT,NA,NA,TRBV7-2,TRBJ2-3
CASSIQGNSPLHF,TGTGCCAGTAGTATACAGGGAAATTCACCCCTCCACTTT,NA,NA,TRBV19,TRBJ1-6
CASSVSIGRTEAFF,TGTGCCAGCAGTGTGTCGATCGGTCGCACTGAAGCTTTCTTT,NA,NA,TRBV25-1,TRBJ1-1
CASSIIPDRRRTGELFF,TGTGCCAGTAGTATTATCCCAGACAGGAGGAGGACCGGGGAGCTGTTTTTT,NA,NA,TRBV19,TRBJ2-2